This TCR beta chain emerged from a study of cytomegalovirus exposure and HLA in healthy donors. Across the study: Some 85 million unique TCRs, all from HLA-typed donors, were included in an early release of the data.

PCR used 60 Vbeta primers and 13 Jbeta primers. Original analysis: Roughly 11 million shared chains were among the 60 million to 80 million unique TCR beta chains that a later analysis counted. Assay used: immunoSEQ multiplex PCR; TCRdb lists only in-frame clones, some missing. The V and J calls and clone size are taken from that table; D and trimming were inferred from the DNA. The sample has 100,000 to 120,000 clones; over 65% are singletons. This CDR3 is 15 amino acids long. CDR1 is GTSNPN and CDR2 is SVGIG in the germline V gene (reference sequence). The V end lost 2 bases, the J end lost 2 bases, and 13 bases lay between the germline ends. While unrecorded immune exposures were likely, the donors were nominally healthy when sampled.

Sequences were obtained from PBMCs. The sequence was obtained from a man younger than 40 in good health and CMV-seropositive. The chain carries TRBV30 and TRBJ1-5; D is uncertain. The CDR3 DNA follows: TGTGCCTGGAGTCTGGGGAGCGAGGGCAATCAGCCCCAGCATTTT. It specifies CAWSLGSEGNQPQHF.